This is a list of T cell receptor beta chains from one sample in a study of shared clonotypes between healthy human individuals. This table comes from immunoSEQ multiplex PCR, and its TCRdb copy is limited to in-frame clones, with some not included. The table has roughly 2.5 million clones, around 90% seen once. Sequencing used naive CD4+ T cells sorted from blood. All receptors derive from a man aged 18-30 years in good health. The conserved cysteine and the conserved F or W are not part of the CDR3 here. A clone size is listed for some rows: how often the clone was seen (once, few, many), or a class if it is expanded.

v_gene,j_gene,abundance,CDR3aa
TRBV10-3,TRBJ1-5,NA,AINKTGLDQPQH
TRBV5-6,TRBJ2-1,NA,ASSPRIQRGYNEQF
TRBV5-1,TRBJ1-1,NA,ASSFGGPSGTEAF
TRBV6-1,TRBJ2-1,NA,ASSERVNEQF
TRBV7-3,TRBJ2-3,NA,ASSSHGGSTDTQY
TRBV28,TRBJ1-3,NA,ASRPQGGNTIY
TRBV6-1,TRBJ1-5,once,ASSEVWGSALENNQPQH
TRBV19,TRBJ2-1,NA,ASSSIRGPSVNEQF
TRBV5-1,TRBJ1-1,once,ASSLARTGNTEAF
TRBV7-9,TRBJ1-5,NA,ASSLSAINQPQH
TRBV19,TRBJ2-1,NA,ASSSLRAFPYNEQF
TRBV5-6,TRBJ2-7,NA,ASSGEGLVGSYEQY
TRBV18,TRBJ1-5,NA,ASSPQGYSNQPQH
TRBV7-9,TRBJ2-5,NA,ASSFEASETQY
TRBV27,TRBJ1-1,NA,ASSFRGPGTEAF
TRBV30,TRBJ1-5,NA,AWAPWGNQPQH
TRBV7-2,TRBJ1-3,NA,ASSLGPSSGNTIY
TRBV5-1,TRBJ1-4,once,ASSLSGQGTNEKLF
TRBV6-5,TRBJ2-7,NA,ASRTGGRSEQY
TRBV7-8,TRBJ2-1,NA,ASSSVRHFAGNEQF
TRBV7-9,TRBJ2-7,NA,ASSRLAGPTYEQY
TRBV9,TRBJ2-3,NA,ASSVDGLEGIKQY
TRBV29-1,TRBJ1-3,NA,SAGQGNTIY
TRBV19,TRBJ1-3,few,ASSIASGNTIY
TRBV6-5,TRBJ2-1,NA,ATAGLAVPFGEQF
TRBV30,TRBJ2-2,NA,AWSPGLTGELF
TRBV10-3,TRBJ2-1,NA,AISESTNEQF
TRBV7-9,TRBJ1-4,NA,ASSLRAGVVNEKLF
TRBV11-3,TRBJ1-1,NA,ASSLGYNTEAF
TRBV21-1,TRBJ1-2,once,ASSKPGQGRYGYT
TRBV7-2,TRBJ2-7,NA,ASSPDGYEQY
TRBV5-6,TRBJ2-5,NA,ASSLTDRDQETQY